The 25 T cell receptor beta chains presented below share a single source sample, sequenced in a study of cytomegalovirus exposure and HLA in healthy donors. Primers: 60 Vbeta forward and 13 Jbeta reverse. The assay was immunoSEQ multiplex PCR, and TCRdb's table has in-frame clones only and misses some. The repertoire holds 120,000 to 150,000 clones, 65% to 80% seen once, with 1.5% to 2% in the top ten. Material for sequencing was PBMCs. The receptors were sampled from a woman in her thirties or forties in good health and CMV-seronegative.

The chain carries TRBV18 and TRBJ1-1, with TRBD1 matching over 10 bases. This CDR3 region has 16 residues. V lost 3 bases, J lost 1 base, and 5 bases stayed unmatched. Germline values: CDR1 KGHSH, CDR2 LQKENI. The CDR3 region is CASSPGQGLGNTEAFF. CDR3 nucleotide sequence: TGTGCCAGCTCACCGGGACAGGGGTTGGGGAACACTGAAGCTTTCTTT.

V gene TRBV18 combines with J gene TRBJ1-4; D not certain. Trimming stripped 6 bases from V and 5 bases from J, with 10 bases between. Germline CDR1 reads KGHSH; CDR2 reads LQKENI. CDR3 length equals 13 residues. The chain's CDR3 is CASSRDKNEKLFF. In DNA form, the CDR3 reads TGTGCCAGCTCGCGAGACAAGAATGAAAAACTGTTTTTT.

The V call is TRBV2, the J call TRBJ2-1; a weak D match, TRBD1 (5 bases). Trimming cost V 4 bases and J 6 bases, with 13 bases left between them. The CDR3 totals 14 residues. Germline-derived CDR1 and CDR2 are SNHLY and FYNNEI. The CDR3 is CASSVQGMGNEQFF. The CDR3 coding sequence is TGTGCCAGCAGTGTTCAGGGAATGGGCAATGAGCAGTTCTTC.

Worth noting for this clone: Germline is not matched at one junction end, which may reflect a read error. The chain carries TRBV6-1 and TRBJ2-7, with 9 bases aligning to TRBD1. The germline gives CDR1 MNHNS, CDR2 SASEGT. This CDR3 is 15 amino acids long. CDR3 bases: TGTGCCAGCAGTATAGTCGGGACAGGGTACTACGAGCAGTGCTTC. It specifies CASSIVGTGYYEQCF.

This sequence joins TRBV6-6 and TRBJ2-5; 7 nucleotides align to TRBD1. CDR3 length: 13 amino acids. With 8 bases clipped from V and 4 bases from J, the junction kept 7 bases outside the gene matches. Germline assignment: CDR1 MNHNY and CDR2 SVGAGI (reference sequence). The CDR3 sequence is CASVGTERETQYF. The CDR3 DNA sequence: TGTGCCAGCGTGGGGACAGAGAGAGAGACCCAGTACTTC.

This sequence joins TRBV5-1 and TRBJ1-1; the D is unclear. The germline V gene encodes CDR1 SGHRS and CDR2 YFSETQ. V lost 1 base and J lost 0, with 16 bases in between. The CDR3 consists of 17 residues. The CDR3 coding sequence is TGCGCCAGCAGCTTGTTGAGTCAGGTCAACATGAACACTGAAGCTTTCTTT. This encodes CASSLLSQVNMNTEAFF.

The V call is TRBV19, the J call TRBJ1-1; D is possibly TRBD1 (5 bases). The germline gives CDR1 LNHDA, CDR2 SQIVND (reference sequence). With 0 bases removed from V and 4 bases from J, the gap between germline ends came to 12 bases. The length of the CDR3 is 15 residues. This CDR3 is CASSIERNRLTEAFF. The CDR3 region has the DNA TGTGCCAGTAGTATAGAACGAAACAGGCTCACTGAAGCTTTCTTT.

The V call is TRBV27, the J call TRBJ2-1, with TRBD2 matching over 13 bases. The junction had 6 bases not matched to a gene; V was cut back by 6 bases and J by 10 bases. This CDR3 comprises 14 residues. CDR1 is MNHEY, CDR2 SMNVEV, per germline (reference sequence). CDR3 in DNA: TGTGCCAGCAGCCTACTAGCGGGAGGGGGAGAGCAGTTCTTC. Amino acid sequence: CASSLLAGGGEQFF.

Points on this clone: The sample has other DNA sequences that encode this CDR3 too. This sequence joins TRBV19 and TRBJ1-1; D perhaps matches TRBD1 (5 bases). The CDR3 has 13 amino acids. The ends were cut back, 3 bases at V and 8 bases at J, with 13 bases in the middle. The germline V gene encodes CDR1 LNHDA and CDR2 SQIVND (reference sequence). CDR3 sequence (DNA): TGTGCCAGTAGTATCAACACAGGAAACGAAGCTTTCTTT. This sequence encodes CASSINTGNEAFF.

This clone was counted once. This sequence joins TRBV13 and TRBJ2-6; D call uncertain. V shed 3 bases and J shed 0 bases, with 6 bases lying between them. Germline CDR1 and CDR2: PRHDT and FYEKMQ (reference sequence). The CDR3 is 15 amino acids. CDR3: CASSLTSSGANVLTF. CDR3 in DNA: TGTGCCAGCAGCTTGACAAGCTCTGGGGCCAACGTCCTGACTTTC.

The chain employs TRBV27 and TRBJ1-5; a weak D match, TRBD1 (5 bases). Looked up from germline, CDR1 is MNHEY and CDR2 is SMNVEV (reference sequence). CDR3 size: 14 residues. The ends were cut back, 3 bases at V and 6 bases at J, with 12 bases in the middle. As DNA, the CDR3 is TGTGCCAGCAGTTTTGGGGGGGTGGGTCAGCCCCAGCATTTT. Translating it yields CASSFGGVGQPQHF.

V usage is TRBV6-1 and J usage is TRBJ1-6, with D maybe TRBD1 (5 bases). CDR3 size: 18 residues. Germline lookup yields CDR1 MNHNS and CDR2 SASEGT. Between the trimmed V and J ends, which lost 2 bases and 0 bases, there was a span of 14 bases. The CDR3 sequence: CASSERIRGSSYNSPLHF. In DNA form, the CDR3 reads TGTGCCAGCAGTGAAAGAATAAGGGGTAGCTCCTATAATTCACCCCTCCACTTT.

This clone was observed once. This chain connects TRBV4-1 to TRBJ2-7; 11 nucleotides line up with TRBD2. The CDR3 has 15 residues. Germline V gene lookup returns CDR1 MGHRA and CDR2 YSYEKL. The V gene end was trimmed by 3 bases and the J gene end by 5 bases; junction bases not matched to a gene: 6. CDR3 amino acids: CASSHPLAGVDEQYF. CDR3 sequence (DNA): TGCGCCAGCAGCCACCCACTAGCGGGAGTGGACGAGCAGTACTTC.

The chain couples TRBV2 to TRBJ2-4; TRBD1 aligns across 8 bases. This CDR3 spans 12 amino acids. V trimming: 7 bases; J trimming: 5 bases; junction bases outside the gene matches: 1. Germline V gene lookup returns CDR1 SNHLY and CDR2 FYNNEI. The CDR3 DNA follows: TGTGCCAGCACCAGGGGGCAAAACATTCAGTACTTC. Translated: CASTRGQNIQYF.

This clone was observed a few times. This rearrangement joins TRBV4-1 to TRBJ1-1; tentative D call: TRBD1 (6 bases). There are 15 residues in the CDR3. Germline CDR1 and CDR2: MGHRA and YSYEKL. The V end lost 4 bases, the J end lost 1 base, and 13 bases lay between the germline ends. Here the CDR3 DNA reads TGCGCCAGCAGCCGTCCTGGACAGTCGAACACTGAAGCTTTCTTT. Translating gives CASSRPGQSNTEAFF.

The rearrangement joins TRBV28 to TRBJ1-2; D may be TRBD1 (5 bases). V shed 2 bases and J shed 1 base, with 5 bases lying between them. Germline V gene data show CDR1 as MDHEN and CDR2 as SYDVKM. The CDR3 is 13 amino acids. For the CDR3, the DNA is TGTGCCAGCAGTTTAGACAGTAACTATGGCTACACCTTC. It translates to CASSLDSNYGYTF.

In this sample, this clone turned up once. The chain links TRBV7-9 to TRBJ1-2, with 9 bases matching TRBD1. CDR1 SEHNR and CDR2 FQNEAQ come from the germline V gene (reference sequence). Trimming at V came to 4 bases and at J to 4 bases, leaving 4 bases not matched to a gene. CDR3 length equals 14 residues. The CDR3 protein is CASSWDRAIYGYTF. CDR3 nucleotides: TGTGCCAGCAGCTGGGACAGGGCCATCTATGGCTACACCTTC.

This CDR3 is CASSIVTGGIRNEQFF. As DNA, the CDR3 is TGTGCCAGTAGTATAGTTACAGGGGGCATACGCAATGAGCAGTTCTTC. The chain recombines TRBV19 with TRBJ2-1; 9 bases agree with TRBD1. Trimming cost V 1 base and J 6 bases; bases outside gene matches: 7. This CDR3 is built from 16 residues. Germline assignment: CDR1 LNHDA and CDR2 SQIVND (reference sequence).

This clone was found many times. This chain joins TRBV28 and TRBJ1-5; TRBD1 is a possible D gene (6 bases). V was clipped by 8 bases and J by 4 bases, with 15 bases between them. Germline CDR1 MDHEN, CDR2 SYDVKM. The CDR3 has 14 residues. CDR3 nucleotides: TGTGCCAGCCTTGAGGGGGTTAGGAATCAGCCCCAGCATTTT. As protein: CASLEGVRNQPQHF.

This chain links TRBV5-4 with TRBJ2-7, with 8 bases lining up with TRBD1. The germline gives CDR1 SGHNT, CDR2 YYREEE (reference sequence). The trim removed 2 bases at V and 3 bases at J, leaving 4 bases unmatched. CDR3 size: 14 residues. The CDR3 is CASSFRDRSYEQYF. The CDR3, as DNA: TGTGCCAGCAGCTTTCGGGACAGGAGCTACGAGCAGTACTTC. Complete variable domain (other parts from reference TRBV5-4 and TRBJ2-7): ETGVTQSPTHLIKTRGQQVTLRCSSQSGHNTVSWYQQALGQGPQFIFQYYREEENGRGNFPPRFSGLQFPNYSSELNVNALELDDSALYLCASSFRDRSYEQYFGPGTRLTVT.

This chain uses TRBV6-6 with TRBJ1-1; 9 bases are shared with TRBD1. V shed 6 bases and J 6 bases; nucleotides not matched to a gene: 11. The germline gives CDR1 MNHNY, CDR2 SVGAGI (reference sequence). The CDR3 runs 15 residues. The CDR3 sequence is CASRTGGARGSEAFF. The DNA of the CDR3 is TGTGCCAGCAGAACAGGGGGCGCGAGGGGCTCTGAAGCTTTCTTT.

The chain employs TRBV10-3 and TRBJ1-3; 7 positions match TRBD1. Germline trimming cut 0 bases from V and 4 bases from J; bases unmatched to any gene: 9. The CDR3 is 17 residues long. Germline V lookup: CDR1 ENHRY, CDR2 SYGVKD. The CDR3 spells CAISESVVRGRGNTIYF. DNA of the CDR3: TGTGCCATCAGTGAGTCGGTAGTGAGGGGGCGCGGAAACACCATATATTTT.

This sequence joins TRBV14 and TRBJ1-4; D remains ambiguous. CDR1 and CDR2 (germline): SGHDN, FVKESK. This CDR3 spans 16 amino acids. V was pared by 2 bases and J by 4 bases, with 14 bases between. The CDR3 here is CASSQFASRLNEKLFF. The CDR3 nucleotides are TGTGCCAGCAGCCAATTCGCCAGCAGACTTAATGAAAAACTGTTTTTT.

As to this clone: The junction departs from the called germline gene at one end, perhaps through a read error. Other DNA sequences of this sample code for an identical CDR3. The CDR3 loop reads CSSSLGQNGYTF. In DNA, the CDR3 is TGTTCCAGCAGCTTAGGACAGAATGGCTACACCTTC. The chain combines TRBV7-9 with TRBJ1-2; tentatively, D is TRBD1 (6 bases). Germline V CDR1 and CDR2: SEHNR, FQNEAQ (reference sequence). The CDR3 loop spans 12 amino acids.

The chain carries TRBV5-4 and TRBJ2-5, with D possibly being TRBD2 (5 bases). The V gene lost 3 bases and the J gene lost 4 bases, with 10 bases spanning the gap. This CDR3 region has 13 residues. Per the germline V gene, CDR1 is SGHNT and CDR2 is YYREEE (reference sequence). The CDR3 spells CASSSTGSETQYF. CDR3 DNA: TGTGCCAGCAGCTCAACGGGGTCAGAGACCCAGTACTTC. Variable domain in full (rest from reference TRBV5-4 and TRBJ2-5): ETGVTQSPTHLIKTRGQQVTLRCSSQSGHNTVSWYQQALGQGPQFIFQYYREEENGRGNFPPRFSGLQFPNYSSELNVNALELDDSALYLCASSSTGSETQYFGPGTRLLVL.